This T cell receptor (beta chain) was recovered during a study of Graves' ophthalmopathy and Graves' hyperthyroidism. The germline V and J ends were trimmed by 6 bases and 3 bases, with 18 bases remaining between them. This CDR3 has 16 residues. The germline gives CDR1 MNHNS, CDR2 SASEGT. Investigators amplified TCR beta CDR3 regions from RNA transcripts. An opening RT-PCR round employed HTBI primers and preceded a second-round multiplex PCR. MiXCR, applied by TCRdb to the multiplex PCR reads, yields one record per CDR3 protein. The table shows approximately 210,000 distinct CDR3 sequences, with under 30% occurring only once.

This receptor was identified in a man aged 45-65 years with Graves' ophthalmopathy. V gene TRBV6-1 combines with J gene TRBJ1-5, with TRBD1 as a possible D gene (5 bases). Material: peripheral blood. The CDR3 loop reads CASRAISGHSNQPQHF. The CDR3 region has the DNA TGTGCCAGCAGGGCCATATCTGGACACTCCAATCAGCCCCAGCATTTT.